This T cell receptor beta chain derives from a study of post-analysis software for immune sequencing data. Tagging with unique molecular identifiers was a feature of the TCR beta cDNA libraries. When 1 to 10 million T cells were used, they gave about 540,000 cDNA molecules. In TCRdb, the PCR reads were re-called with MiXCR into one record per CDR3 protein. The sample has 350,000 to 450,000 distinct CDR3 sequences, more than 30% seen once. Sequenced sample: blood. This clonotype was sampled from a girl aged 2 to 9 with multiple sclerosis.

CDR3 sequence: CSARGVRASNEKLFF. CDR3 DNA: TGCAGTGCTAGAGGCGTAAGGGCCTCTAATGAAAAACTGTTTTTT. The rearrangement joins TRBV20-1 to TRBJ1-4; D is undetermined. Trimming removed 1 base at V and 3 bases at J, with 12 bases between. Germline CDR1 is DFQATT and CDR2 is SNEGSKA (reference sequence). This CDR3 region has 15 residues.